This TCR beta chain was obtained from a study of T-cell reconstitution after alpha-beta-depleted transplantation in children. Unique molecular identifiers were incorporated when the TCRbeta library was constructed. TCRdb ran MiXCR on the PCR reads and lists one entry per CDR3 protein. Of around 300,000 distinct CDR3 sequences in the sample, about 7.3% were seen once. Overall study findings and caveats: At the one-year point after transplant, T-cell counts and TCRbeta diversity were found to come mostly from T cells that had been newly produced.

Germline V gene lookup returns CDR1 ENHRY and CDR2 SYGVKD. CDR3 length equals 15 residues. Trimming removed 2 bases from V and 0 bases from J, with 8 bases in between. This clonotype was observed at least ten times. Its matching antigen is unknown. The sample was peripheral blood, taken 360 days after TCRalphabeta/CD19-depleted stem cell transplant. The sequence was obtained from a female patient aged 2-10 years who had a stem cell transplant for Fanconi anemia, so the T cells may come from the graft donor. The genes are TRBV10-3 and TRBJ2-1, with D possibly matching TRBD2 (6 bases). CDR3 residues: CAISEPGVSYNEQFF. The CDR3 DNA reads TGTGCCATCAGTGAGCCGGGGGTCTCCTACAATGAGCAGTTCTTC.